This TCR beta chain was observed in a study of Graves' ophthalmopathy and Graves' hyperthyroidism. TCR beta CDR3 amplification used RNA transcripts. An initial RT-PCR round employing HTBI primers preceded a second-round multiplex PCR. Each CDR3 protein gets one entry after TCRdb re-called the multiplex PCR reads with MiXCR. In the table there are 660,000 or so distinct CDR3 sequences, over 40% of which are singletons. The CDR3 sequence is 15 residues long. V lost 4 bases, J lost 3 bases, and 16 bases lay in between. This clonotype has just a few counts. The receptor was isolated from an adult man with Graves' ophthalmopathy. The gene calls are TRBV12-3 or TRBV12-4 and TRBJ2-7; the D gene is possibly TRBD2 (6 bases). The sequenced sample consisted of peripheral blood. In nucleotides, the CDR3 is TGTGCCAGCAGTTCGGGGGTAGGCAGAAACTACGAGCAGTACTTC. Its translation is CASSSGVGRNYEQYF.